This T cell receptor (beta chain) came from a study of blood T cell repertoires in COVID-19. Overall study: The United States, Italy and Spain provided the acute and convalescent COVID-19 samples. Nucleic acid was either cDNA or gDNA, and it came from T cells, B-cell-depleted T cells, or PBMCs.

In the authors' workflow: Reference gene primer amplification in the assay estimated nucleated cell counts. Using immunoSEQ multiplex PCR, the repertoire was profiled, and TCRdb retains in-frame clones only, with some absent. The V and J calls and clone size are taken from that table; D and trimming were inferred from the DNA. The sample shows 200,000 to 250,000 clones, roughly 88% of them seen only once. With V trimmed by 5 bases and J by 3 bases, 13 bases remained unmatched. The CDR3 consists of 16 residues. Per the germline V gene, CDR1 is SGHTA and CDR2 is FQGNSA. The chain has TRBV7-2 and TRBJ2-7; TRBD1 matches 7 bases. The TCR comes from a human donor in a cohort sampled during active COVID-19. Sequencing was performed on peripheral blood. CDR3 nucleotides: TGTGCCAGCAGCCCGACAGGGTCGGGTTTCTACTACGAGCAGTACTTC. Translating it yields CASSPTGSGFYYEQYF.